Listed here are 3 T cell receptor beta chains from one sample, sequenced in a study of CD8+ T cells in alopecia areata. Extracted RNA was reverse transcribed, and the resulting cDNA served as sequencing template. The method was immunoSEQ multiplex PCR; TCRdb's version includes in-frame clones alone and lacks a portion of them. This table holds 150,000 to 200,000 clones, about 67% found once. The sequencing here drew on CD8+ T cells sorted from blood, taken at week 0. The receptor set was obtained from a human donor with alopecia areata.

V is TRBV29-1 and J is TRBJ1-5; no definite D call. The CDR3 has 11 residues. With 8 bases removed from V and 6 bases from J, the gap between germline ends came to 11 bases. Germline V gene data show CDR1 as SQVTM and CDR2 as ANQGSEA. The CDR3 region is CSYKSGQPQHF. CDR3 coding DNA: TGCAGCTACAAATCAGGTCAGCCCCAGCATTTT.

In DNA, the CDR3 is TGTGCCAGCTCCCTAAGACAAAAAACCTACGAGCAGTACTTC. Its protein is CASSLRQKTYEQYF. This chain links TRBV28 with TRBJ2-7; D not resolved. The V end lost 8 bases, the J end lost 2 bases, and 16 bases lay between the germline ends. In germline, CDR1 is MDHEN, CDR2 SYDVKM. The CDR3 runs 14 residues.

In this sample, this clone turned up a few times. This chain connects TRBV5-1 to TRBJ1-3, with D tentatively TRBD1 (6 bases). Trimming cost V 4 bases and J 4 bases, with 12 bases left between them. CDR3 length equals 14 residues. CDR1 SGHRS and CDR2 YFSETQ come from the germline V gene. CDR3: CASSAGVSGNTIYF. Written as DNA, the CDR3 is TGCGCCAGCAGCGCAGGGGTATCAGGAAACACCATATATTTT.